The rows below give T cell receptor beta chains drawn from one sample of a study of cytomegalovirus exposure and HLA in healthy donors. Some clones are missing from TCRdb's copy, which holds only in-frame ones; the method was immunoSEQ multiplex PCR. The sample contains about 190,000 clones, 79% of which appear only once. The sample was PBMCs. These receptors originate from a woman between 18 and 30 years old in good health and CMV-seronegative. Each CDR3 is given with its conserved first and last residue. A D gene is named only where the DNA matches it firmly. Only part of the rows carry a size: once, few, many, or a class if the clone is expanded.

>TRBJ2-7|TRBD1|-|TRBV28
CASLQWDRGTYEQYF
TGTGCCAGTCTTCAATGGGACAGGGGAACCTACGAGCAGTACTTC
>TRBJ2-7|-|few|TRBV19
CASSIASAGAGPVQYF
TGTGCCAGTAGTATAGCATCGGCAGGGGCCGGACCTGTGCAGTACTTC
>TRBJ2-3|-|-|TRBV27
CASSPHRADTQYF
TGTGCCAGCAGTCCTCACAGGGCAGATACGCAGTATTTT
>TRBJ1-4|TRBD1|-|TRBV29-1
CSVSGQAVRELFF
TGCAGCGTTTCCGGACAGGCAGTTCGGGAACTGTTTTTT
>TRBJ2-1|TRBD2|-|TRBV27
CASSTASGGAQEQFF
TGTGCCAGCAGTACCGCTAGCGGGGGGGCCCAGGAGCAGTTCTTC
>TRBJ1-1|-|-|TRBV10-3
CAISPGAGETEAFF
TGTGCCATCAGTCCAGGGGCTGGGGAGACTGAAGCTTTCTTT
>TRBJ2-2|-|-|TRBV6-1
CASSEGGAGTGELFF
TGTGCCAGCAGTGAAGGCGGGGCTGGCACCGGGGAGCTGTTTTTT
>TRBJ2-7|-|-|TRBV7-9
CASREGNEQYF
TGTGCCAGCAGGGAGGGGAACGAGCAGTACTTC
>TRBJ2-6|-|-|TRBV28
CASSLWGHEISGANVLTF
TGTGCCAGCAGTTTATGGGGACACGAAATCTCTGGGGCCAACGTCCTGACTTTC
>TRBJ1-1|TRBD1|-|TRBV7-2
CASSPDRVAAFF
TGTGCCAGCAGCCCGGACAGGGTCGCGGCTTTCTTT
>TRBJ1-5|TRBD1|once|TRBV29-1
CSAKGANQPQHF
TGCAGCGCTAAGGGGGCCAATCAGCCCCAGCATTTT
>TRBJ2-3|TRBD1|-|TRBV5-1
CASSLEDRGGLDTQYF
TGCGCCAGCAGCTTGGAGGACAGGGGAGGGCTGGATACGCAGTATTTT
>TRBJ2-6|-|-|TRBV19
CASLQGPRGANVLTF
TGTGCCAGTCTACAGGGACCTCGTGGGGCCAACGTCCTGACTTTC